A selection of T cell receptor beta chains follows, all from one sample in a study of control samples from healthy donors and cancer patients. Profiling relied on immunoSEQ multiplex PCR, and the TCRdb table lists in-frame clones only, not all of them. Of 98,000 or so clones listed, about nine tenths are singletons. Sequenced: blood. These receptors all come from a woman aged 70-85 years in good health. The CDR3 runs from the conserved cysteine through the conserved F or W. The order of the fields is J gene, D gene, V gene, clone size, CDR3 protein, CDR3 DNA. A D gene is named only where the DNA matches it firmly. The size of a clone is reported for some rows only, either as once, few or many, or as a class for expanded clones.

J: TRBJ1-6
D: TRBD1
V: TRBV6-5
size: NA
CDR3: CASSSGQGNSPLHF
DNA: TGTGCCAGCAGTTCGGGACAGGGTAATTCACCCCTCCACTTT

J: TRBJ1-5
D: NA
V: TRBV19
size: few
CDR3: CASSITGSNQPQHF
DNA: TGTGCCAGTAGTATAACAGGGAGCAATCAGCCCCAGCATTTT

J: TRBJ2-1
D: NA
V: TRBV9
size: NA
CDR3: CASSVGASSYNEQFF
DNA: TGTGCCAGCAGCGTAGGTGCCAGCTCCTACAATGAGCAGTTCTTC

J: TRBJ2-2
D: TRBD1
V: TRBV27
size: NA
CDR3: CASRELWTGGNTGELFF
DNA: TGTGCCAGCAGAGAGTTGTGGACAGGGGGCAATACCGGGGAGCTGTTTTTT

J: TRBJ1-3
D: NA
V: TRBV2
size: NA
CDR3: CASSGPGQVEGGNTIYF
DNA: TGTGCCAGCAGTGGCCCGGGGCAGGTGGAAGGAGGAAACACCATATATTTT

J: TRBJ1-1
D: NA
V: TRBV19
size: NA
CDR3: CASISGGHRNTEAFF
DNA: TGTGCCAGTATCTCCGGGGGACACAGGAACACTGAAGCTTTCTTT

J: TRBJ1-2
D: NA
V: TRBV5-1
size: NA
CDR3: CASSPRDNYGYTF
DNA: TGCGCCAGCAGCCCACGGGATAACTATGGCTACACCTTC

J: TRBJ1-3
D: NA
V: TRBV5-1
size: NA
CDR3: CASSLQGTGGNTIYF
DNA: TGCGCCAGCAGCTTACAGGGTACAGGAGGAAACACCATATATTTT

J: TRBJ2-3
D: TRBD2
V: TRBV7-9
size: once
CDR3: CASSLSDRGLASKYF
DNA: TGTGCCAGCAGCTTATCCGACCGGGGACTAGCTTCCAAGTATTTT

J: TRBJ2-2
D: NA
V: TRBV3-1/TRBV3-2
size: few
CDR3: CASSQGGAQTGELFF
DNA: TGTGCCAGCAGCCAAGGGGGGGCGCAAACCGGGGAGCTGTTTTTT

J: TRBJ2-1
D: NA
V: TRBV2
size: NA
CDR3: CASSYDRNNEQFF
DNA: TGTGCCAGCAGTTATGACAGGAACAATGAGCAGTTCTTC

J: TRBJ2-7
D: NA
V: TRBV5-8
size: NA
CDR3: CASSLVRGEQYF
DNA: TGTGCCAGCAGCTTGGTCCGGGGCGAGCAGTACTTC

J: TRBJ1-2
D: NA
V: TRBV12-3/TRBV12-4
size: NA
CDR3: CASSPGQSYGYTF
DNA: TGTGCCAGCAGTCCCGGACAGAGCTATGGCTACACCTTC

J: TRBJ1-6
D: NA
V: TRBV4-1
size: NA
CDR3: CASSQGGMINSPLHF
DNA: TGCGCCAGCAGCCAAGGAGGAATGATTAATTCACCCCTCCACTTT

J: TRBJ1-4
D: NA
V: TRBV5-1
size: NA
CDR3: CASSLGQREQEKLFF
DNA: TGCGCCAGCAGCTTGGGACAGAGGGAACAGGAAAAACTGTTTTTT

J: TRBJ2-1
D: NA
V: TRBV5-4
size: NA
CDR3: CASSSAGTGPNEQFF
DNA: TGTGCCAGCAGTTCAGCCGGGACTGGACCCAATGAGCAGTTCTTC

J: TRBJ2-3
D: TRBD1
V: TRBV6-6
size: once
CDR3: CASSLGTGGTDTQYF
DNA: TGTGCCAGCAGTCTCGGGACAGGGGGGACAGATACGCAGTATTTT

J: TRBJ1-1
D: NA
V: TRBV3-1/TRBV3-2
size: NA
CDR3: CASSPLQGTEAFF
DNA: TGTGCCAGCAGCCCGTTACAGGGCACTGAAGCTTTCTTT

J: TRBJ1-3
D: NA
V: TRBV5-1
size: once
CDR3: CASSLGADPVSSGNTIYF
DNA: TGCGCCAGCAGCTTGGGGGCCGATCCCGTGAGCTCTGGAAACACCATATATTTT

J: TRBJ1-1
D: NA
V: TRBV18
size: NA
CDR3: CASSTDLNTEAFF
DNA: TGTGCCAGCTCAACCGACCTGAACACTGAAGCTTTCTTT

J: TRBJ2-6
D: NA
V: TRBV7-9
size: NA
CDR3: CASSSLNTGANVLTF
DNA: TGTGCCAGCAGCTCTCTTAACACCGGGGCCAACGTCCTGACTTTC

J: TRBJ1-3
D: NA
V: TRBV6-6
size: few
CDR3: CASSRDNSGNTIYF
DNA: TGTGCCAGCAGTAGGGACAACTCTGGAAACACCATATATTTT

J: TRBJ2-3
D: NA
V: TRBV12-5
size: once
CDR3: CASVGQMTDTQYF
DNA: TGTGCTAGTGTTGGACAGATGACAGATACGCAGTATTTT

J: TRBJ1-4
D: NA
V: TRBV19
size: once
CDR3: CASSIEGFPNEKLFF
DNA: TGTGCCAGTAGTATAGAAGGATTCCCTAATGAAAAACTGTTTTTT

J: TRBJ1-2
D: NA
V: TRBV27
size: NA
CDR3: CASSFAGMGNGYTF
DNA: TGTGCCAGCAGTTTTGCGGGCATGGGAAATGGCTACACCTTC

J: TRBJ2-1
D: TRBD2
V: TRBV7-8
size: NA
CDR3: CASSPPGLAGRNEQFF
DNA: TGTGCCAGCAGCCCACCTGGACTAGCGGGACGGAATGAGCAGTTCTTC

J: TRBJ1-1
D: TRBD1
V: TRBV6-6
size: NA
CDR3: CASSSVRGPMNTEAFF
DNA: TGTGCCAGCAGTTCCGTCAGGGGGCCGATGAACACTGAAGCTTTCTTT

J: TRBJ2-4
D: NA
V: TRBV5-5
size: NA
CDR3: CASSPLGVLAKNIQYF
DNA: TGTGCCAGCAGCCCCCTTGGGGTTCTGGCCAAAAACATTCAGTACTTC

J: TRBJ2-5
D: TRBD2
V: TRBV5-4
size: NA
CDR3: CASSHSKTSGGQETQYF
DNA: TGTGCCAGCAGCCACTCCAAGACTAGCGGGGGTCAAGAGACCCAGTACTTC

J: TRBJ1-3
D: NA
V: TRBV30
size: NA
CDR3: CAWSVSGISGNTIYF
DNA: TGTGCCTGGAGTGTTAGTGGGATCTCTGGAAACACCATATATTTT

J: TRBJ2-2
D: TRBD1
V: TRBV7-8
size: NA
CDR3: CASSLTGEVFGELFF
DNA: TGTGCCAGCAGCTTGACAGGGGAGGTTTTTGGGGAGCTGTTTTTT

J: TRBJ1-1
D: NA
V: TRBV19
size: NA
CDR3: CASSEIMNTEAFF
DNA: TGTGCCAGTAGTGAGATCATGAACACTGAAGCTTTCTTT

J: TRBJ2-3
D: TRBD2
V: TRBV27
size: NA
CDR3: CASSGALAGTSTDTQYF
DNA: TGTGCCAGCAGTGGGGCGCTAGCGGGCACAAGCACAGATACGCAGTATTTT

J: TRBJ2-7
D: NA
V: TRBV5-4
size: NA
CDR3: CASSLGISYEQYF
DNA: TGTGCCAGCAGCCTAGGAATTAGCTACGAGCAGTACTTC

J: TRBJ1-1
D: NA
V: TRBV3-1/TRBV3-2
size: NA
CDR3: CASSDSDGSTEAFF
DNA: TGTGCCAGCAGTGATTCGGACGGATCCACTGAAGCTTTCTTT

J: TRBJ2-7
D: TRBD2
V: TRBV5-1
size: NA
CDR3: CASSLGAGGPYEQYF
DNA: TGCGCCAGCAGCTTGGGAGCGGGAGGGCCGTACGAGCAGTACTTC

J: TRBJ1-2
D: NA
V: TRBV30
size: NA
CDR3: CACSLGLSDGYTF
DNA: TGTGCCTGTTCTTTAGGGCTATCCGATGGCTACACCTTC

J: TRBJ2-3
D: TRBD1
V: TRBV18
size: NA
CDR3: CASSPKTTGGGTDTQYF
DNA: TGTGCCAGCTCACCAAAAACTACAGGGGGCGGCACAGATACGCAGTATTTT

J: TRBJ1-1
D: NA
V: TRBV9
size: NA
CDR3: CASSASHHPTEAFF
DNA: TGTGCCAGCAGCGCCTCGCATCATCCGACTGAAGCTTTCTTT

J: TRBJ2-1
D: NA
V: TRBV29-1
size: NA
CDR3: CSVPRGGNEQFF
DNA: TGCAGCGTCCCTAGGGGGGGAAATGAGCAGTTCTTC